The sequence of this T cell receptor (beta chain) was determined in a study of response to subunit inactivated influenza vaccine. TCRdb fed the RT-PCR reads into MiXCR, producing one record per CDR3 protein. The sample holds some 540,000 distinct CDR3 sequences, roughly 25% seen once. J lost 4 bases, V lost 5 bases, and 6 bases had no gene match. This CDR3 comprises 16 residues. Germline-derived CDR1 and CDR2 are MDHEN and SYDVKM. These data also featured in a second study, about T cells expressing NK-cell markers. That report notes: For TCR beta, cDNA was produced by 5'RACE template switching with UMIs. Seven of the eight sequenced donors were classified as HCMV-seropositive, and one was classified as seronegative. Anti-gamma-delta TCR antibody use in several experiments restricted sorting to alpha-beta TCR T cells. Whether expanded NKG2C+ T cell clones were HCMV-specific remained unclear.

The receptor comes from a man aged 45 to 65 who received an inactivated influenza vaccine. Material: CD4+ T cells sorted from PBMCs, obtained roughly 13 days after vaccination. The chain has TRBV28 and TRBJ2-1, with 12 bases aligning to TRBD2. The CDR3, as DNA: TGTGCCAGCAGTAAGACTAGCGGGAGCTTATACAATGAGCAGTTCTTC. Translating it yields CASSKTSGSLYNEQFF.